This TCR beta chain appears in the sequencing data of a study of OX40 agonist ivuxolimab in advanced cancers. Turning to the study itself: The eligibility criteria allowed prior anti-PD-1, anti-PD-L1 or anti-CTLA-4 therapy, and approximately 38% had some.

The V end was cut by 6 bases, the J end by 4 bases, with 16 bases between. Germline loops: CDR1 KGHSH, CDR2 LQKENI. The CDR3 length is 15 residues. Findings and limits, study-wide: The authors also found low normalized T-cell clonal expansion in some nonresponders.

Turning to this clone: Its antigen is currently unknown.

Measured with immunoSEQ multiplex PCR; TCRdb has only the in-frame clones, and not every one. Counted here are 70,000 to 90,000 clones, around 89% occurring once; the ten biggest clones make up more than 0.3%. The chain links TRBV18 to TRBJ1-3, with D perhaps TRBD1 (6 bases). Here the sequenced sample was CD4+ or CD8+ T cells sorted from blood, taken in a trial of the OX40 agonist ivuxolimab. The sequence was obtained from an adult with an advanced solid tumor such as melanoma, head and neck, liver or kidney cancer. This CDR3 reads CASSPVGGIGNTIYF. DNA for the CDR3: TGTGCCAGCTCTCCCGTAGGGGGAATCGGAAACACCATATATTTT.